This T cell receptor beta chain is drawn from a study of tissue T cells after allogeneic stem cell transplantation. This clone was counted only a few times. The germline and genes are mouse ones. The read gets to within 1 residue of the CDR3 end, and the germline J gene fills in the rest. Profiled with immunoSEQ multiplex PCR; TCRdb holds only in-frame clones, not every one. The repertoire holds tens of thousands of clones, with around 63% as singletons. The CDR3 length is 15 residues. Trimming left V 1 base short and J 0 bases short, with 7 bases between. CDR1 and CDR2 from the germline V gene are LGHNA and YSYQKL.

The sequence was collected from a female BALB/c mouse in good health. The MHC haplotype recorded for the strain is H2-d. Sequenced input: blood. This chain joins TRBV2 and TRBJ1-3; no firm D call. CDR3 protein: CASSQGQISGNTLYF. The sequenced part of the CDR3 DNA is TGTGCCAGCAGCCAAGGACAAATTTCTGGAAATACGCTCTAT.